The 12 T cell receptor beta chains below come from one sample, sequenced in a study of cytomegalovirus exposure and HLA in healthy donors (dated by TCRdb to 2015 to 2018). The library relied on the immunoSEQ multiplex PCR assay. For the multiplex PCR, a mixture combining 60 forward primers for TCR Vbeta segments and 13 reverse primers for TCR Jbeta segments was used. TCRdb holds this immuneACCESS table with in-frame rearrangements only. Some clones are missing; in checked studies, unresolved V genes explain under half, and the rest has no known cause. Within this sample are about 130,000 clones, with about 80% of them counted one time only. The ten top clones hold about 4% of the sample. What was sequenced was PBMCs. The receptors derive from a woman between 40 and 55 years old in good health and CMV-seronegative.

J is TRBJ2-7 and V is TRBV7-9; 15 bases are a match to TRBD2. The CDR3 has 16 residues. Trimming removed 3 bases from V and 6 bases from J; junction bases left unmatched: 6. CDR1 and CDR2 from the germline V gene are SEHNR and FQNEAQ (reference sequence). CDR3 sequence (DNA): TGTGCCAGCAGCTTGGGGACTAGCGGGAGGAGAGGCGAGCAGTACTTC. The encoded protein is CASSLGTSGRRGEQYF. Based on the CDR3 plus reference TRBV7-9 and TRBJ2-7, the full variable domain is DTGVSQNPRHKITKRGQNVTFRCDPISEHNRLYWYRQTLGQGPEFLTYFQNEAQLEKSRLLSDRFSAERPKGSFSTLEIQRTEQGDSAMYLCASSLGTSGRRGEQYFGPGTRLTVT.

The J gene is TRBJ2-6, the V gene TRBV4-1, with TRBD2 identical over 13 bases. CDR3 length: 18 residues. Germline V gene data show CDR1 as MGHRA and CDR2 as YSYEKL. The trim removed 4 bases at V and 0 bases at J, leaving 3 bases unmatched. CDR3 region: CASSRGLAGLSGANVLTF. In DNA form, the CDR3 reads TGCGCCAGCAGCCGGGGACTAGCGGGGCTCTCTGGGGCCAACGTCCTGACTTTC.

The rearrangement uses TRBV4-3 and TRBJ2-5, with 9 bases fitting TRBD1. V gave up 0 bases and J gave up 5 bases; unmatched junction bases: 4. Germline loops: CDR1 LGHNA, CDR2 YSLEER. This CDR3 spans 15 amino acids. CDR3 coding DNA: TGCGCCAGCAGCCAAGATGTCGGGACAGGGGAGACCCAGTACTTC. Translating it yields CASSQDVGTGETQYF.

V usage is TRBV9 and J usage is TRBJ2-1; D may be TRBD2 (5 bases). Germline-derived CDR1 and CDR2 are SGDLS and YYNGEE. V dropped 0 bases and J dropped 10 bases, with 11 bases sitting between them. The CDR3 covers 13 residues. CDR3 DNA: TGTGCCAGCAGCGTAGATGGAGGTAACGAGCAGTTCTTC. Amino acid sequence: CASSVDGGNEQFF.

This rearrangement joins TRBV4-3 to TRBJ1-2; no firm D call. CDR1 LGHNA and CDR2 YSLEER come from the germline V gene. This CDR3 contains 15 residues. With 0 bases removed from V and 5 bases from J, the gap between germline ends came to 13 bases. The chain's CDR3 is CASSQDLRGDYGYTF. In DNA form, the CDR3 reads TGCGCCAGCAGCCAAGATCTGCGGGGAGATTATGGCTACACCTTC.

This clone was picked up a small number of times. CDR3 bases: TGTGCCAGCAGTGACTTTCAGGGAAAAGCTTTCTTT. Protein product: CASSDFQGKAFF. V gene TRBV6-1 combines with J gene TRBJ1-1; D is possibly TRBD1 (5 bases). The CDR3 is 12 amino acids. CDR1 is MNHNS and CDR2 is SASEGT in the germline V gene. The V end was cut by 3 bases, the J end by 9 bases, with 11 bases between.

The chain couples TRBV7-2 to TRBJ1-1; 9 bases agree with TRBD1. The CDR3 is made up of 15 amino acids. Germline trimming cut 5 bases from V and 7 bases from J; bases unmatched to any gene: 11. Germline CDR1 and CDR2: SGHTA and FQGNSA. The CDR3 DNA reads as TGTGCCAGCAGCCAAACATGGACAGGGGCTAGTGAAGCTTTCTTT. This sequence encodes CASSQTWTGASEAFF. Complete variable domain (other parts from reference TRBV7-2 and TRBJ1-1): GAGVSQSPSNKVTEKGKDVELRCDPISGHTALYWYRQSLGQGLEFLIYFQGNSAPDKSGLPSDRFSAERTGGSVSTLTIQRTQQEDSAVYLCASSQTWTGASEAFFGQGTRLTVV.

The genes are TRBV27 and TRBJ2-1; D is perhaps TRBD1 (5 bases). The CDR3 totals 14 residues. Between the trimmed V and J ends, which lost 3 bases and 3 bases, there was a span of 9 bases. Germline CDR1 MNHEY, CDR2 SMNVEV (reference sequence). The CDR3 DNA sequence: TGTGCCAGCAGTTTTGGCAGGGTCTACAATGAGCAGTTCTTC. This translates into CASSFGRVYNEQFF.

The chain couples TRBV27 to TRBJ1-4; TRBD1 is a possible D gene (6 bases). Germline values: CDR1 MNHEY, CDR2 SMNVEV (reference sequence). The CDR3 is 15 residues long. V was cut by 2 bases and J by 2 bases, with 9 bases left in between. CDR3 amino acids: CASSLKGGTNEKLFF. The CDR3 nucleotides are TGTGCCAGCAGTTTAAAGGGGGGGACTAATGAAAAACTGTTTTTT.

The chain couples TRBV6-5 to TRBJ2-3; TRBD1 agrees at 7 bases. V shed 7 bases and J 5 bases; nucleotides not matched to a gene: 12. This CDR3 spans 15 amino acids. Per germline, CDR1 MNHEY and CDR2 SVGAGI. The CDR3 loop reads CASTKGATYGDTQYF. The CDR3 nucleotides are TGTGCCAGCACCAAGGGGGCCACCTACGGAGATACGCAGTATTTT.

The J gene is TRBJ1-6, the V gene TRBV19; 10 bases agree with TRBD1. V shed 7 bases and J 5 bases; nucleotides not matched to a gene: 5. The CDR3 spans 15 residues. Germline V lookup: CDR1 LNHDA, CDR2 SQIVND (reference sequence). For the CDR3, the DNA is TGTGCCAGTATTAAAGGGACAGGGGATAATTCACCCCTCCACTTT. Protein product: CASIKGTGDNSPLHF.

This sequence joins TRBV5-1 and TRBJ2-1; 9 nucleotides align to TRBD2. CDR3 length equals 15 residues. The V gene's germline CDR1 is SGHRS and CDR2 YFSETQ. Trimming cost V 2 bases and J 4 bases; bases outside gene matches: 4. The CDR3 DNA is TGCGCCAGCAGCTTAGGCGGGAGGGATTACAATGAGCAGTTCTTC. It translates to CASSLGGRDYNEQFF.